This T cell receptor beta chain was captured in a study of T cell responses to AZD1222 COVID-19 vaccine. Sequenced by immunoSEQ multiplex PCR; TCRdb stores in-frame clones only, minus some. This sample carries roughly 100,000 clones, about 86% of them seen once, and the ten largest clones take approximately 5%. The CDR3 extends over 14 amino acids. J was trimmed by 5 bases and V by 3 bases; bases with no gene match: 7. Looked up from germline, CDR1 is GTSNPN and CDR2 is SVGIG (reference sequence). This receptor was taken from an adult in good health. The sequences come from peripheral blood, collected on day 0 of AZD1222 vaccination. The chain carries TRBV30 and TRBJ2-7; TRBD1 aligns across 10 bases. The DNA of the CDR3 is TGTGCCTGGAGGCGGGACAGGGGTGGAAACGAGCAGTACTTC. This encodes CAWRRDRGGNEQYF. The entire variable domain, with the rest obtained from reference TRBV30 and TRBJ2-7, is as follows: SQTIHQWPATLVQPVGSPLSLECTVEGTSNPNLYWYRQAAGRGLQLLFYSVGIGQISSEVPQNLSASRPQDRQFILSSKKLLLSDSGFYLCAWRRDRGGNEQYFGPGTRLTVT.